This TCR beta chain was retrieved from a study of post-analysis software for immune sequencing data. Study-wide results and limits: Elevated frequency relative to controls characterized a handful of TRBV segments in patients, TRBV5-6, TRBV5-1 and TRBV20-1 among them.

cDNA libraries for TCR beta contained unique molecular identifiers. Input of roughly 1 to 11 million T cells yielded around 500,000 cDNA molecules. MiXCR, applied by TCRdb to the PCR reads, yields one record per CDR3 protein. The table lists 180,000 or so distinct CDR3 sequences, around 29% of them singletons, with 3% to 3.5% in the top ten. This clonotype appeared many times. Its antigen is not known. CDR1 SQVTM and CDR2 ANQGSEA come from the germline V gene. V lost 5 bases and J lost 2; bases outside the gene matches: 10. The CDR3 is made up of 16 amino acids. Sequenced sample: blood. The chain has TRBV29-1 and TRBJ2-7; 12 nucleotides agree with TRBD2. The sequence was collected from a girl aged 2-17 years with multiple sclerosis. The CDR3 loop is CSVSGLAGRVAYEQYF. CDR3 bases: TGCAGCGTTTCCGGACTAGCGGGACGGGTCGCCTACGAGCAGTACTTC.